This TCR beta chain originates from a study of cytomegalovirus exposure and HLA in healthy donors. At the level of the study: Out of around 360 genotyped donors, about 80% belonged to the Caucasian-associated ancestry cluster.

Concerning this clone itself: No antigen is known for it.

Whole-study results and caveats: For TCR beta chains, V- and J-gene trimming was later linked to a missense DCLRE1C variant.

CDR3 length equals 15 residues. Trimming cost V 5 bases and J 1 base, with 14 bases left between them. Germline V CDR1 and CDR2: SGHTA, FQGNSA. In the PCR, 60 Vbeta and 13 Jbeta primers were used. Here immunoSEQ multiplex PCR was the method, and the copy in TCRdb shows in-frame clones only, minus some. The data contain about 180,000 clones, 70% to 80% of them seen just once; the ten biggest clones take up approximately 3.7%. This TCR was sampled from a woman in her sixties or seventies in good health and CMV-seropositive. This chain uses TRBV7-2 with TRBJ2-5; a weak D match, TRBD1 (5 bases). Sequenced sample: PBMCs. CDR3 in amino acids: CASSGAGQGQETQYF. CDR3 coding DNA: TGTGCCAGCAGCGGAGCCGGGCAGGGCCAAGAGACCCAGTACTTC. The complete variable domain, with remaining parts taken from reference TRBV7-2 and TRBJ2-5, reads GAGVSQSPSNKVTEKGKDVELRCDPISGHTALYWYRQSLGQGLEFLIYFQGNSAPDKSGLPSDRFSAERTGGSVSTLTIQRTQQEDSAVYLCASSGAGQGQETQYFGPGTRLLVL.